The rows below give T cell receptor beta chains drawn from one sample of a study of cytomegalovirus exposure and HLA in healthy donors. Only in-frame clones appear in the TCRdb table, and some are missing; sequencing was by immunoSEQ multiplex PCR. The table lists about 150,000 clones, roughly 77% of them singletons. The sequenced sample was PBMCs. These TCRs come from a man under 40 in good health and CMV-seropositive. Each CDR3 is given with its conserved first and last residue. The order of the fields is D gene, J gene, CDR3 length, clone size, V gene, CDR3 DNA, CDR3 protein. D genes are given only for firm matches. A row's size may be missing; if present it is once, few, many or a size class.

d_gene: -; j_gene: TRBJ2-5; len: 13; abundance: -; v_gene: TRBV14; CDR3nt: TGTGCCAGCAGCCAATGGTCCGGGGAGACCCAGTACTTC; CDR3aa: CASSQWSGETQYF
d_gene: -; j_gene: TRBJ2-1; len: 14; abundance: few; v_gene: TRBV28; CDR3nt: TGTGCCAGCGTTGCGGGACCTACCTACAATGAGCAGTTCTTC; CDR3aa: CASVAGPTYNEQFF
d_gene: -; j_gene: TRBJ1-4; len: 14; abundance: -; v_gene: TRBV2; CDR3nt: TGTGCCAGCAGGCCTGGGGGGGGGAATGAAAAACTGTTTTTT; CDR3aa: CASRPGGGNEKLFF
d_gene: -; j_gene: TRBJ2-1; len: 15; abundance: -; v_gene: TRBV5-1; CDR3nt: TGCGCCAGCAGCCGGGGACTCGCAGACTACAATGAGCAGTTCTTC; CDR3aa: CASSRGLADYNEQFF
d_gene: TRBD1; j_gene: TRBJ1-1; len: 15; abundance: -; v_gene: TRBV6-5; CDR3nt: TGTGCCAGCATCCAAAGGGGGCGGTTGAACACTGAAGCTTTCTTT; CDR3aa: CASIQRGRLNTEAFF
d_gene: TRBD1; j_gene: TRBJ2-7; len: 14; abundance: -; v_gene: TRBV5-5; CDR3nt: TGTGCCAGCAGTACCGGGAACAGGGGTAACGAGCAGTACTTC; CDR3aa: CASSTGNRGNEQYF
d_gene: TRBD1; j_gene: TRBJ2-7; len: 14; abundance: -; v_gene: TRBV2; CDR3nt: TGTGCCAGCAGTGCGGACAGGGGCACCTACGAGCAGTACTTC; CDR3aa: CASSADRGTYEQYF
d_gene: -; j_gene: TRBJ2-2; len: 12; abundance: -; v_gene: TRBV6-1; CDR3nt: TGTGCCAGCAGTGTGACAACCGGGGAGCTGTTTTTT; CDR3aa: CASSVTTGELFF
d_gene: -; j_gene: TRBJ1-2; len: 14; abundance: -; v_gene: TRBV7-2; CDR3nt: TGTGCCAGCAGCCCCCAGACAGGAGAGTATGGCTACACCTTC; CDR3aa: CASSPQTGEYGYTF
d_gene: -; j_gene: TRBJ1-2; len: 15; abundance: -; v_gene: TRBV4-3; CDR3nt: TGCGCCAGCAGCCTGGATCGTAGGGGTGACTATGGCTACACCTTC; CDR3aa: CASSLDRRGDYGYTF
d_gene: TRBD1; j_gene: TRBJ2-7; len: 16; abundance: -; v_gene: TRBV18; CDR3nt: TGTGCCAGCTCACCACCGCTCGGACAGGGGGTCCGGGAGCAGTACTTC; CDR3aa: CASSPPLGQGVREQYF
d_gene: -; j_gene: TRBJ2-2; len: 14; abundance: -; v_gene: TRBV9; CDR3nt: TGTGCCAGCAGCCCAACAGGGGGGGGCGGGGAGCTGTTTTTT; CDR3aa: CASSPTGGGGELFF
d_gene: TRBD2; j_gene: TRBJ2-3; len: 18; abundance: -; v_gene: TRBV10-3; CDR3nt: TGTGCCATCAGACCCGGGACTAGCGGGGGTTTAAGCACAGATACGCAGTATTTT; CDR3aa: CAIRPGTSGGLSTDTQYF
d_gene: TRBD1; j_gene: TRBJ1-1; len: 15; abundance: few; v_gene: TRBV4-1; CDR3nt: TGCGCCAGCAGTTACGAACAGGGGATGAACACTGAAGCTTTCTTT; CDR3aa: CASSYEQGMNTEAFF
d_gene: -; j_gene: TRBJ2-1; len: 13; abundance: -; v_gene: TRBV30; CDR3nt: TGTGCCTGGACAAGGGGCGCCTACAATGAGCAGTTCTTC; CDR3aa: CAWTRGAYNEQFF
d_gene: TRBD1; j_gene: TRBJ1-5; len: 15; abundance: -; v_gene: TRBV19; CDR3nt: TGTGCCAGTAGTTCTTCGGGGACAGGGGTACAGCCCCAGCATTTT; CDR3aa: CASSSSGTGVQPQHF
d_gene: -; j_gene: TRBJ2-2; len: 14; abundance: -; v_gene: TRBV5-6; CDR3nt: TGTGCCAGCAGCCAAGCAGGGGAGACCGGGGAGCTGTTTTTT; CDR3aa: CASSQAGETGELFF
d_gene: TRBD2; j_gene: TRBJ2-1; len: 13; abundance: -; v_gene: TRBV5-4; CDR3nt: TGTGCCAGCAACTGGAGCGGGGGAAATGAGCAGTTCTTC; CDR3aa: CASNWSGGNEQFF
d_gene: -; j_gene: TRBJ1-4; len: 14; abundance: -; v_gene: TRBV7-9; CDR3nt: TGTGCCAGCACCCGAGCGGGGGGAGGTGAAAAACTGTTTTTT; CDR3aa: CASTRAGGGEKLFF
d_gene: -; j_gene: TRBJ1-3; len: 10; abundance: -; v_gene: TRBV2; CDR3nt: TGTGCCAGCAGGGAACCAACCATATATTTT; CDR3aa: CASREPTIYF
d_gene: -; j_gene: TRBJ2-5; len: 16; abundance: -; v_gene: TRBV5-4; CDR3nt: TGTGCCAGCAGCTCGGACTCCGGGAGAGGATCGAAGACCCAGTACTTC; CDR3aa: CASSSDSGRGSKTQYF
d_gene: TRBD2; j_gene: TRBJ2-1; len: 14; abundance: -; v_gene: TRBV6-6; CDR3nt: TGTGCCAGCAGCTCTCTAGCGGTTCACAATGAGCAGTTCTTC; CDR3aa: CASSSLAVHNEQFF
d_gene: TRBD1; j_gene: TRBJ2-3; len: 20; abundance: -; v_gene: TRBV4-1; CDR3nt: TGCGCCAGCAGCCAAGAGCCGGGACAGATCGCTGAGGTGAGGACAGATACGCAGTATTTT; CDR3aa: CASSQEPGQIAEVRTDTQYF
d_gene: -; j_gene: TRBJ1-6; len: 16; abundance: few; v_gene: TRBV27; CDR3nt: TGTGCCAGCAGTCCGGGCGGGAAAGGAGGTAATTCACCCCTCCACTTT; CDR3aa: CASSPGGKGGNSPLHF
d_gene: -; j_gene: TRBJ1-6; len: 14; abundance: -; v_gene: TRBV5-6; CDR3nt: TGTGCCAGCAGCTTGGTCGAGGGAAGTTCACCCCTCCACTTT; CDR3aa: CASSLVEGSSPLHF
d_gene: -; j_gene: TRBJ2-5; len: 15; abundance: -; v_gene: TRBV6-1; CDR3nt: TGTGCCAGCAGTGATAGAGGAGGAGCGGAAGAGACCCAGTACTTC; CDR3aa: CASSDRGGAEETQYF
d_gene: TRBD1; j_gene: TRBJ1-1; len: 17; abundance: few; v_gene: TRBV5-1; CDR3nt: TGCGCCAGCAGGTCCGGGGACAGGGGGCTTATGAACACTGAAGCTTTCTTT; CDR3aa: CASRSGDRGLMNTEAFF
d_gene: TRBD2; j_gene: TRBJ2-3; len: 15; abundance: -; v_gene: TRBV19; CDR3nt: TGTGCCAGTAGTTTAAGACTAGCGGACACAGATACGCAGTATTTT; CDR3aa: CASSLRLADTDTQYF
d_gene: -; j_gene: TRBJ1-5; len: 15; abundance: -; v_gene: TRBV19; CDR3nt: TGTGCCAGTAGTATCGCGGGTTCTCGGAATCAGCCCCAGCATTTT; CDR3aa: CASSIAGSRNQPQHF
d_gene: -; j_gene: TRBJ2-3; len: 13; abundance: -; v_gene: TRBV10-3; CDR3nt: TGTGCCATCAGTGAGTCCGTCGTAGATCCGCAGTATTTT; CDR3aa: CAISESVVDPQYF
d_gene: -; j_gene: TRBJ2-1; len: 14; abundance: -; v_gene: TRBV4-3; CDR3nt: TGCGCCAGCAGCCAAGAATACAGGCTGGGGACTGAGTTCTTC; CDR3aa: CASSQEYRLGTEFF
d_gene: -; j_gene: TRBJ2-7; len: 11; abundance: -; v_gene: TRBV29-1; CDR3nt: TGCAGCGTCGAGGCGGACTACGAGCAGTACTTC; CDR3aa: CSVEADYEQYF
d_gene: -; j_gene: TRBJ1-4; len: 14; abundance: -; v_gene: TRBV19; CDR3nt: TGTGCCAGTAGTAAAGGCAGGGATAATGAAAAACTGTTTTTT; CDR3aa: CASSKGRDNEKLFF
d_gene: -; j_gene: TRBJ1-5; len: 15; abundance: -; v_gene: TRBV19; CDR3nt: TGTGCCAGTACCCGGGTATCACATAGCAATCAGCCCCAGCATTTT; CDR3aa: CASTRVSHSNQPQHF
d_gene: TRBD1; j_gene: TRBJ2-2; len: 13; abundance: -; v_gene: TRBV2; CDR3nt: TGTGCCAGCAGCAGGGGGCTACCCGGGGAGCTGTTTTTT; CDR3aa: CASSRGLPGELFF
d_gene: TRBD2; j_gene: TRBJ2-7; len: 11; abundance: -; v_gene: TRBV20-1; CDR3nt: TGCAGTGGCGAGGGGAGGGAGGAGCAGTGCTTC; CDR3aa: CSGEGREEQCF
d_gene: -; j_gene: TRBJ1-3; len: 16; abundance: -; v_gene: TRBV10-3; CDR3nt: TGTGCCATCAGTGAGGTTCCAGGACTTACTGGAAACACCATATATTTT; CDR3aa: CAISEVPGLTGNTIYF
d_gene: TRBD2; j_gene: TRBJ2-1; len: 15; abundance: few; v_gene: TRBV6-1; CDR3nt: TGTGCCAGCCACTATGCGGCGGGGGGGCCCAATGAGCAGTTCTTC; CDR3aa: CASHYAAGGPNEQFF
d_gene: TRBD1; j_gene: TRBJ1-2; len: 18; abundance: -; v_gene: TRBV7-9; CDR3nt: TGTGCCAGCAGCTTAGTAAAAGGGGACAGGGACCTAATCTATGGCTACACCTTC; CDR3aa: CASSLVKGDRDLIYGYTF
d_gene: TRBD2; j_gene: TRBJ2-7; len: 18; abundance: -; v_gene: TRBV4-1; CDR3nt: TGCGCCAGCAGCCAAGAGGGACTAGCGGGAGGAAGCTCCTACGAGCAGTACTTC; CDR3aa: CASSQEGLAGGSSYEQYF
d_gene: -; j_gene: TRBJ2-5; len: 15; abundance: -; v_gene: TRBV5-4; CDR3nt: TGTGCCAGCAGCCCCGGTGGTAGCGGCCAAGAGACCCAGTACTTC; CDR3aa: CASSPGGSGQETQYF
d_gene: TRBD1; j_gene: TRBJ1-1; len: 15; abundance: -; v_gene: TRBV7-2; CDR3nt: TGTGCCAGCAGCCAAGGGACAGGGGGTAGCACTGAAGCTTTCTTT; CDR3aa: CASSQGTGGSTEAFF
d_gene: TRBD1; j_gene: TRBJ1-1; len: 18; abundance: -; v_gene: TRBV14; CDR3nt: TGTGCCAGCAGCCCCTACTCCGGGACAGGGAGGGGTAGGGCTGAAGCTTTCTTT; CDR3aa: CASSPYSGTGRGRAEAFF
d_gene: -; j_gene: TRBJ2-1; len: 12; abundance: -; v_gene: TRBV5-4; CDR3nt: TGTGCCAGCAGGTTGGGTCCGGGTGAGCAGTTCTTC; CDR3aa: CASRLGPGEQFF
d_gene: -; j_gene: TRBJ1-5; len: 16; abundance: -; v_gene: TRBV7-9; CDR3nt: TGTGCCAGCAGCCCTAAGGGGATTTATAGCAATCAGCCCCAGCATTTT; CDR3aa: CASSPKGIYSNQPQHF
d_gene: -; j_gene: TRBJ1-5; len: 15; abundance: -; v_gene: TRBV19; CDR3nt: TGTGCCAGTAGTAGCAGGGCGGGGAGCAATCAGCCCCAGCATTTT; CDR3aa: CASSSRAGSNQPQHF
d_gene: -; j_gene: TRBJ1-2; len: 14; abundance: -; v_gene: TRBV28; CDR3nt: TGTGCCAGCAGGGGTGGTCGAGGGCTTCATGGCTACACCTTC; CDR3aa: CASRGGRGLHGYTF
d_gene: -; j_gene: TRBJ1-5; len: 16; abundance: -; v_gene: TRBV7-9; CDR3nt: TGTGCCAGCAGCCCAAGTACAGGCCTGCCCAGCGTGTCCCAGCATTTT; CDR3aa: CASSPSTGLPSVSQHF
d_gene: TRBD1; j_gene: TRBJ2-2; len: 15; abundance: -; v_gene: TRBV5-1; CDR3nt: TGCGCCACCCGCCAGGGGGAAGTATGGACCGGGGAGCTGTTTTTT; CDR3aa: CATRQGEVWTGELFF
d_gene: -; j_gene: TRBJ1-1; len: 16; abundance: -; v_gene: TRBV19; CDR3nt: TGTGCCAGTAGTCCACGTAGACAAGTACAAAACACTGAAGCTTTCTTT; CDR3aa: CASSPRRQVQNTEAFF
d_gene: TRBD2; j_gene: TRBJ2-5; len: 13; abundance: -; v_gene: TRBV29-1; CDR3nt: TGCAGCGGCACCCAGCGGGGTGGAGAGACCCAGTACTTC; CDR3aa: CSGTQRGGETQYF